Shown below are 10 T cell receptor beta chains from a single sample sequenced in a study of blood T cells in healthy people across ages. A second PCR, run for roughly 7 to 12 cycles, used a sample-barcoded 5' primer plus a J-beta primer mix. MiXCR was run by TCRdb on the 5' RACE reads, yielding one entry per CDR3 protein. The sample holds 780,000 or so distinct CDR3 sequences, roughly 25% seen once. The sample was also reused in another study, on T cells of mothers and their children.

Sequenced: blood. Receptors were obtained from a boy between 10 and 17 years old in good health.

This clonotype was recorded a few times. The rearrangement links TRBV4-3 to TRBJ2-1; TRBD1 aligns across 10 bases. The DNA end favors TRBJ2-7, so the J call may be wrong. The germline V gene encodes CDR1 LGHNA and CDR2 YSLEER. The CDR3 covers 16 residues. CDR3 sequence: CASSLDYGTGAYEQYF. The CDR3 coding sequence is TGCGCCAGCAGCCTAGACTACGGGACAGGGGCCTACGAGCAGTACTTC.

This chain's CDR3 is CASSLVGPNTGELFF. For the CDR3, the DNA is TGCGCCAGCAGCTTGGTGGGGCCGAACACCGGGGAGCTGTTTTTT. This sequence joins TRBV5-1 and TRBJ2-2, with a tentative D call TRBD1 (5 bases). This CDR3 comprises 15 residues. V lost 0 bases and J 0 bases, leaving 6 bases between the germline ends. Germline CDR1 SGHRS, CDR2 YFSETQ.

In its sample, this clonotype was seen a few times. This chain connects TRBV5-4 to TRBJ2-2, with a tentative D call TRBD2 (5 bases). Germline CDR1 reads SGHNT; CDR2 reads YYREEE (reference sequence). Trimming shortened V by 5 bases and J by 3 bases, and 17 bases separated the two germline ends. The CDR3 extends over 16 amino acids. The CDR3 loop is CASRPGGTRDTGELFF. The CDR3 DNA sequence: TGTGCCAGCAGACCTGGAGGCACTAGGGACACCGGGGAGCTGTTTTTT.

This clonotype was seen a handful of times. The chain combines TRBV4-3 with TRBJ2-1; 9 bases agree with TRBD2. The V gene end was trimmed by 4 bases and the J gene end by 2 bases; junction bases not matched to a gene: 12. In germline, CDR1 is LGHNA, CDR2 YSLEER. The CDR3 runs to 18 residues. The DNA of the CDR3 is TGCGCCAGCAGCCCATCTCCTCCTAGCGGGGCACCCTACAATGAGCAGTTCTTC. Amino acid sequence: CASSPSPPSGAPYNEQFF.

The V call is TRBV7-9, the J call TRBJ2-3; tentatively, D is TRBD1 or TRBD2 (6 bases each). CDR1 and CDR2 from the germline V gene are SEHNR and FQNEAQ (reference sequence). V dropped 2 bases and J dropped 1 base, with 13 bases sitting between them. This CDR3 has 16 residues. CDR3: CASSLLLEGGTDTQYF. The CDR3 DNA is TGTGCCAGCAGCTTACTCCTGGAGGGGGGCACAGATACGCAGTATTTT. Drawing the rest from reference TRBV7-9 and TRBJ2-3, the complete variable domain is DTGVSQNPRHKITKRGQNVTFRCDPISEHNRLYWYRQTLGQGPEFLTYFQNEAQLEKSRLLSDRFSAERPKGSFSTLEIQRTEQGDSAMYLCASSLLLEGGTDTQYFGPGTRLTVL.

This clonotype was counted only a few times. The J gene is TRBJ1-1, the V gene TRBV27, with D unresolved. The V gene lost 0 bases and the J gene lost 2 bases, with 13 bases spanning the gap. This CDR3 is built from 16 residues. CDR1 and CDR2 from the germline V gene are MNHEY and SMNVEV (reference sequence). CDR3 in amino acids: CASSLSGGPPNTEAFF. The CDR3 nucleotides are TGTGCCAGCAGTTTATCGGGAGGGCCTCCCAACACTGAAGCTTTCTTT.

This clonotype was seen more than once but under ten times. The V gene is TRBV29-1, the J gene TRBJ2-5, with 11 nucleotides matching TRBD2. This CDR3 region has 16 residues. Germline V CDR1 and CDR2: SQVTM, ANQGSEA. With V trimmed by 2 bases and J by 5 bases, 10 bases remained unmatched. In DNA form, the CDR3 reads TGCAGCGTTGAATCCCTAGCGGGGGGTGAATTTGAGACCCAGTACTTC. Encoded protein: CSVESLAGGEFETQYF.

This clonotype was picked up a small number of times. The chain joins TRBV7-3 to TRBJ2-1, with D possibly TRBD2 on 5 matching bases. V lost 5 bases and J lost 6, with 17 bases in between. Per the germline V gene, CDR1 is SGHTA and CDR2 is FQGTGA. This CDR3 contains 15 residues. The CDR3 loop reads CASSPWTRGSNEQFF. CDR3 coding DNA: TGTGCCAGCAGCCCATGGACTCGTGGGAGCAATGAGCAGTTCTTC.

This clonotype has only a few counts. J is TRBJ2-7 and V is TRBV11-1; 7 bases map to TRBD1. V lost 4 bases to trimming and J lost 2 bases; unmatched junction nucleotides: 17. The CDR3 contains 18 residues. Germline CDR1 is SGHAT and CDR2 is FQDESV (reference sequence). CDR3: CASSSPYSGTDRPYEQYF. CDR3 coding DNA: TGTGCCAGCAGCTCGCCCTACTCCGGGACAGACCGTCCCTACGAGCAGTACTTC. Using reference TRBV11-1 and TRBJ2-7 for the parts outside the CDR3, the full variable domain is EAEVAQSPRYKITEKSQAVAFWCDPISGHATLYWYRQILGQGPELLVQFQDESVVDDSQLPKDRFSAERLKGVDSTLKIQPAELGDSAMYLCASSSPYSGTDRPYEQYFGPGTRLTVT.

V gene TRBV10-3 combines with J gene TRBJ2-5; a possible D gene is TRBD1 (5 bases). The assigned J gene may be wrong: the sequence end matches TRBJ2-1 better. Germline V gene sequence: CDR1 ENHRY, CDR2 SYGVKD. The CDR3 runs to 15 residues. The chain's CDR3 is CAISVENRPMAEQFF. CDR3 coding DNA: TGTGCCATCAGTGTAGAGAACAGGCCTATGGCTGAGCAGTTCTTC.